This entry lists 8 T cell receptor beta chains sequenced from one sample in a study of shared clonotypes between healthy human individuals. Some clones are missing from TCRdb's copy, which holds only in-frame ones; the method was immunoSEQ multiplex PCR. Here the sample spans fewer than 700,000 clones, around three quarters being singletons. Source material: PBMCs. Receptors originate from a middle-aged woman in good health. Some clones in this sample may be carry-over from other donors' samples.

The J gene is TRBJ2-7, the V gene TRBV30; TRBD2 might be the D (6 bases). The germline V gene has CDR1 GTSNPN and CDR2 SVGIG (reference sequence). V was pared by 2 bases and J by 7 bases, with 18 bases between. This CDR3 spans 14 amino acids. In DNA form, the CDR3 reads TGTGCCTGGAGTTTGGGGGGTCTCCTTGGGGAGCAGTACTTC. This translates into CAWSLGGLLGEQYF.

The chain links TRBV6-4 to TRBJ2-1; 9 positions match TRBD1. The length of the CDR3 is 15 residues. Per the germline V gene, CDR1 is MRHNA and CDR2 is SNTAGT. The junction had 10 bases not matched to a gene; V was cut back by 10 bases and J by 3 bases. The CDR3, as DNA: TGTGCCAAGGACAGGGGTGCAGCGGACTACAATGAGCAGTTCTTC. This translates into CAKDRGAADYNEQFF.

About this clone itself: This could be a read error, since a much larger clone is one nucleotide away. This chain links TRBV5-1 with TRBJ2-7; D gene uncertain. Trimming took off 0 bases at V and 1 base at J, with 11 bases between the two ends. Germline CDR1 is SGHRS and CDR2 is YFSETQ. The CDR3 runs to 15 residues. CDR3 sequence reads: CASSLGSSVSYEQYF. The DNA of the CDR3 is TGCGCCAGCAGCTTGGGCTCCTCCGTGTCCTACGAGCAGTACTTC.

This clone appeared once. CDR3 sequence reads: CASSPQGREQFF. CDR3 nucleotides: TGTGCCAGCAGCCCACAGGGGCGGGAGCAGTTCTTC. This sequence joins TRBV7-9 and TRBJ2-1; 7 nucleotides match TRBD1. This CDR3 contains 12 residues. V lost 5 bases, J lost 10 bases, and 5 bases stayed unmatched. The germline V gene encodes CDR1 SEHNR and CDR2 FQNEAQ (reference sequence).

The chain uses TRBV9 and TRBJ1-2, with 7 bases identical to TRBD1. This CDR3 comprises 14 residues. CDR1 is SGDLS and CDR2 is YYNGEE in the germline V gene. V lost 3 bases to trimming and J lost 4 bases; unmatched junction nucleotides: 6. CDR3 region: CASSADRSLYGYTF. For the CDR3, the DNA is TGTGCCAGCAGCGCGGACAGGTCCCTCTATGGCTACACCTTC.

About this clone: This may come from a read error, since a much larger clone is one base off. This chain joins TRBV28 and TRBJ1-4; 7 positions match TRBD1. There are 14 residues in the CDR3. The germline V gene encodes CDR1 MDHEN and CDR2 SYDVKM. The CDR3 region has the DNA TGTGCCAGCAGTGGAGGGACAGTTAATGAAAAACTGTCTTTT. This translates into CASSGGTVNEKLSF.

Remarks on this clone: This is likely an artifact of a read error, given a far larger clone one base away. The J gene is TRBJ2-5, the V gene TRBV9; no clear D. V lost 0 bases and J lost 2, with 11 bases in between. The germline gives CDR1 SGDLS, CDR2 YYNGEE. This CDR3 region has 15 residues. The CDR3 bases are TGTGCCAGCAGCGTAGCGGCGTTCCCACAAGAGACCCAGTACTTC. This encodes CASSVAAFPQETQYF.

The rearrangement links TRBV9 to TRBJ2-1; tentative D call: TRBD2 (6 bases). V was shortened by 0 bases and J by 2 bases, with 12 bases between the two germline ends. CDR1 and CDR2 (germline): SGDLS, YYNGEE. The CDR3 is made up of 16 amino acids. As DNA, the CDR3 is TGTGCCAGCAGCGTAGTTCCGGGAGCTCCCTACAATGAGCAGTTCTTC. Translated: CASSVVPGAPYNEQFF.